One and the same sample provided the 9 T cell receptor beta chains below, sequenced in a study of beta chain features in type 1 diabetes. Study-level findings and limits: Shorter TCRB CDR3s, moderately but significantly so, were found in Type 1 diabetes patients in all four CD4+ subsets.

What was sequenced were expressed TCRB transcripts, since all of the isolated RNA had been reverse transcribed. Produced via immunoSEQ multiplex PCR; TCRdb's table is partial and in-frame only. The data show hundreds of thousands of clones, with around 15% seen just once and 0.035% to 0.045% held by the top ten. No cognate antigen is known for these TCRs. The sample taken for sequencing was naive CD4+ T cells from blood. These receptors all come from a man aged 18 to 30 with type 1 diabetes.

The chain combines TRBV2 with TRBJ2-2; 9 bases are shared with TRBD1. This CDR3 contains 14 residues. CDR1 and CDR2 (germline): SNHLY, FYNNEI. V was pared by 8 bases and J by 1 base, with 2 bases of the junction left unmatched. CDR3 nucleotide sequence: TGTGCCAGCGGGACAGGGTTGAACACCGGGGAGCTGTTTTTT. The encoded protein is CASGTGLNTGELFF.

This sequence joins TRBV13 and TRBJ1-2; unclear D gene. The germline CDR1 and CDR2 sequences are PRHDT and FYEKMQ (reference sequence). V was clipped by 5 bases and J by 6 bases, with 22 bases between them. This CDR3 has 16 amino acids. The DNA for the CDR3 is TGTGCCAGCAGCCCGCGCCCCCTTCGTCACCCACATGGCTACACCTTC. Its translation is CASSPRPLRHPHGYTF.

A few counts support this clone. The chain has TRBV7-2 and TRBJ2-5; possible D gene TRBD1, 6 bases. Germline V gene data show CDR1 as SGHTA and CDR2 as FQGNSA. This CDR3 is 15 amino acids long. Between the trimmed V and J ends, which lost 3 bases and 2 bases, there was a span of 13 bases. The CDR3 DNA sequence: TGTGCCAGCAGCTTCCAGGGGTTAGGTCAAGAGACCCAGTACTTC. It encodes CASSFQGLGQETQYF. Full variable domain (rest looked up from reference TRBV7-2 and TRBJ2-5): GAGVSQSPSNKVTEKGKDVELRCDPISGHTALYWYRQSLGQGLEFLIYFQGNSAPDKSGLPSDRFSAERTGGSVSTLTIQRTQQEDSAVYLCASSFQGLGQETQYFGPGTRLLVL.

The chain is built from TRBV29-1 and TRBJ2-3; D ambiguous. Looked up from germline, CDR1 is SQVTM and CDR2 is ANQGSEA. This CDR3 contains 11 residues. With 6 bases removed from V and 5 bases from J, the gap between germline ends came to 9 bases. CDR3 sequence: CSVASLDTQYF. The CDR3 DNA follows: TGCAGCGTCGCCAGCTTAGATACGCAGTATTTT.

This clone showed up just a few times. The V call is TRBV9, the J call TRBJ2-5; 7 positions agree with TRBD1. The germline gives CDR1 SGDLS, CDR2 YYNGEE. V trimming: 5 bases; J trimming: 4 bases; junction bases outside the gene matches: 11. The CDR3 consists of 15 residues. The chain's CDR3 is CASSRQGQPGETQYF. The CDR3 DNA sequence: TGTGCCAGCAGTCGACAGGGCCAGCCCGGAGAGACCCAGTACTTC. Together with reference TRBV9 and TRBJ2-5, the CDR3 gives the full variable domain: DSGVTQTPKHLITATGQRVTLRCSPRSGDLSVYWYQQSLDQGLQFLIQYYNGEERAKGNILERFSAQQFPDLHSELNLSSLELGDSALYFCASSRQGQPGETQYFGPGTRLLVL.

The chain carries TRBV5-8 and TRBJ1-2, with D uncertain. Deletions cut 3 bases from V and 1 base from J, with 4 bases between. From germline, CDR1 is SGHTS and CDR2 YDEGEE. This CDR3 has 12 residues. The CDR3: CASSSVNYGYTF. DNA for the CDR3: TGTGCCAGCAGCTCCGTTAACTATGGCTACACCTTC.

On this clone: Germline is not matched at one junction end, which may reflect a read error. The chain has TRBV6-6 and TRBJ1-5; a possible D gene is TRBD1 (5 bases). The germline CDR1 and CDR2 sequences are MNHNY and SVGAGI (reference sequence). The CDR3 has 14 amino acids. The CDR3 coding sequence is TGTGCCAGCAGCTACTCGGGGGGCAATCAGCCCCAGCATTTT. It codes for CASSYSGGNQPQHF.

The rearrangement uses TRBV4-2 and TRBJ2-1; 9 bases are a match to TRBD2. The V gene end was trimmed by 4 bases and the J gene end by 3 bases; junction bases not matched to a gene: 7. Germline CDR1 and CDR2: LGHNA and YNFKEQ. This CDR3 region has 16 residues. CDR3 region: CASSLIAGDNYNEQFF. Written as DNA, the CDR3 is TGTGCCAGCAGCCTAATAGCGGGAGATAACTACAATGAGCAGTTCTTC.

J is TRBJ2-7 and V is TRBV6-1; tentative D call: TRBD2 (5 bases). The CDR3 loop spans 15 amino acids. The V gene's germline CDR1 is MNHNS and CDR2 SASEGT. Trimming removed 5 bases at V and 0 bases at J, with 14 bases between. The CDR3 sequence: CASSLPSGSSYEQYF. The DNA for the CDR3 is TGTGCCAGCAGTTTACCCAGCGGATCCTCCTACGAGCAGTACTTC.